The 18 T cell receptor beta chains below were found in one sample sequenced in a study of Graves' ophthalmopathy and Graves' hyperthyroidism. TCR beta CDR3 amplification used RNA transcripts. RT-PCR in the first round used HTBI primers; a second-round multiplex PCR followed. MiXCR was run by TCRdb on the multiplex PCR reads, yielding one entry per CDR3 protein. The top ten hold approximately 9.6% of the sample, which has over 200,000 distinct CDR3 sequences, 25% to 30% seen once. The sample comprised peripheral blood. The source of these receptors is a man over 45 with Graves' ophthalmopathy.

At least ten counts were recorded for this clonotype. The chain carries TRBV12-3 or TRBV12-4 and TRBJ1-3; D ambiguous. Trimming stripped 1 base from V and 0 bases from J, with 10 bases between. CDR3 length equals 16 residues. The CDR3: CASSLDARSSGNTIYF. In DNA form, the CDR3 reads TGTGCCAGCAGTTTAGATGCGAGAAGCTCTGGAAACACCATATATTTT.

There are many counts of this clonotype. The chain is built from TRBV28 and TRBJ2-4, with D possibly called TRBD1 or TRBD2 (5 bases each). From germline, CDR1 is MDHEN and CDR2 SYDVKM. CDR3 length: 15 residues. With 7 bases removed from V and 8 bases from J, the gap between germline ends came to 21 bases. The CDR3 bases are TGTGCCAGCACCCCCGACGGGGCGCAAGATGACATTCAGTACTTC. This codes for CASTPDGAQDDIQYF.

This clonotype was seen ten or more times. The V and J genes are TRBV15 and TRBJ2-5; 9 bases fit TRBD2. The CDR3 is made up of 17 amino acids. Germline assignment: CDR1 LNHNV and CDR2 YYDKDF (reference sequence). The V segment lost 1 base and the J segment 2 bases; nucleotides outside the gene matches: 8. Here the CDR3 reads CATSRGGLAGRQETQYF. The CDR3 DNA reads TGTGCCACCAGCAGAGGGGGCCTAGCGGGGCGACAAGAGACCCAGTACTTC.

This sequence joins TRBV10-3 and TRBJ2-5, with 14 bases matching TRBD2. The V segment lost 10 bases and the J segment 6 bases; nucleotides outside the gene matches: 25. CDR3 length: 20 residues. Germline lookup yields CDR1 ENHRY and CDR2 SYGVKD. The CDR3 DNA reads as TGTGCCAGCAGCCCGTGGCCCCCGGGACTAGCGGGAGCGGGAGGAAAGACCCAGTACTTC. This encodes CASSPWPPGLAGAGGKTQYF.

This clonotype has at least ten counts. V and J are TRBV20-1 and TRBJ2-7; tentatively, D is TRBD2 (5 bases). CDR3 length: 15 residues. Trimming removed 1 base from V and 0 bases from J, with 13 bases in between. CDR1 is DFQATT and CDR2 is SNEGSKA in the germline V gene (reference sequence). The DNA of the CDR3 is TGCAGTGCTAGAGGCAGCGGAAGAACCTCCTACGAGCAGTACTTC. Encoded protein: CSARGSGRTSYEQYF.

This clonotype was recorded at least ten times. This chain connects TRBV3-1 to TRBJ2-5; TRBD2 agrees at 7 bases. Germline trimming cut 3 bases from V and 3 bases from J; bases unmatched to any gene: 7. Germline CDR1 LGHDT, CDR2 YNNKEL (reference sequence). The CDR3 is made up of 15 amino acids. For the CDR3, the DNA is TGTGCCAGCAGCCACCTTCCTGGGAGGGAAGAGACCCAGTACTTC. Its protein product is CASSHLPGREETQYF.

The chain uses TRBV12-3 or TRBV12-4 and TRBJ2-5; D is possibly TRBD1 (6 bases). The CDR3 contains 15 residues. V gave up 6 bases and J gave up 4 bases, with 18 bases separating them. CDR3 protein: CASRLTAEGGETQYF. The DNA of the CDR3 is TGTGCCAGCAGGCTGACCGCAGAAGGGGGAGAGACCCAGTACTTC.

The chain has TRBV2 and TRBJ2-7; TRBD2 aligns across 12 bases. From germline, CDR1 is SNHLY and CDR2 FYNNEI. CDR3 length: 12 residues. With V trimmed by 7 bases and J by 7 bases, 2 bases remained unmatched. The DNA of the CDR3 is TGTGCCAGCACCCTAGCGGGAGGGGAGCAGTACTTC. It codes for CASTLAGGEQYF.

The gene calls are TRBV5-4 and TRBJ1-2; 7 bases agree with TRBD1. Losses at the gene ends were 4 bases for V and 3 bases for J; bases not matched to a gene: 6. CDR1 is SGHNT, CDR2 YYREEE, per germline (reference sequence). This CDR3 contains 14 residues. CDR3 protein: CASSRHDRDYGYTF. As DNA, the CDR3 is TGTGCCAGCAGCCGCCATGACAGGGACTATGGCTACACCTTC. Combining the CDR3 with reference TRBV5-4 and TRBJ1-2 gives the whole variable domain ETGVTQSPTHLIKTRGQQVTLRCSSQSGHNTVSWYQQALGQGPQFIFQYYREEENGRGNFPPRFSGLQFPNYSSELNVNALELDDSALYLCASSRHDRDYGYTFGSGTRLTVV.

Ten or more counts support this clonotype. This chain joins TRBV11-2 and TRBJ2-5, with D unresolved. CDR1 is SGHAT, CDR2 FQNNGV, per germline. The CDR3 totals 13 residues. Trimming left V 7 bases short and J 2 bases short, with 11 bases between. This CDR3 is CASKLGNQETQYF. CDR3 DNA sequence: TGTGCCAGCAAACTTGGTAATCAAGAGACCCAGTACTTC.

This clonotype was recorded at least ten times. The chain couples TRBV5-1 to TRBJ2-1; D is unresolved. The CDR3 has 14 amino acids. The V gene's germline CDR1 is SGHRS and CDR2 YFSETQ. Trimming removed 0 bases from V and 5 bases from J, with 9 bases in between. Here the CDR3 DNA reads TGCGCCAGCAGCTTGGTAACTCCAGACAATGAGCAGTTCTTC. This encodes CASSLVTPDNEQFF.

This clonotype showed up many times. V and J are TRBV19 and TRBJ1-2; tentative D call: TRBD1 (5 bases). Germline-derived CDR1 and CDR2 are LNHDA and SQIVND (reference sequence). CDR3 length equals 14 residues. V was cut by 0 bases and J by 7 bases, with 12 bases left in between. CDR3 residues: CASSIDHGQGGYTF. Written as DNA, the CDR3 is TGTGCCAGTAGTATAGATCATGGGCAGGGTGGCTACACCTTC.

This clonotype appeared many times. The V and J genes are TRBV11-2 and TRBJ2-5, with 13 nucleotides matching TRBD2. CDR1 is SGHAT and CDR2 is FQNNGV in the germline V gene. J lost 2 bases, V lost 5 bases, and 5 bases had no gene match. This CDR3 contains 16 residues. DNA of the CDR3: TGTGCCAGCAGCCAAATACTAGCGGGAGGGCAAGAGACCCAGTACTTC. This gives the protein CASSQILAGGQETQYF.

This clonotype was recorded at least ten times. The chain uses TRBV20-1 and TRBJ1-1, with TRBD1 matching 11 bases. The CDR3 length is 15 residues. Germline V CDR1 and CDR2: DFQATT, SNEGSKA (reference sequence). V lost 0 bases and J lost 5; bases outside the gene matches: 5. The CDR3 coding sequence is TGCAGTGCTAGAGAAATGGGACAGGGGGGGACTGAAGCTTTCTTT. It is translated as CSAREMGQGGTEAFF.

This clonotype was counted ten times or more. The chain carries TRBV15 and TRBJ2-5, with D hard to call. Deletions cut 3 bases from V and 5 bases from J, with 10 bases between. This CDR3 is built from 13 residues. The germline V gene has CDR1 LNHNV and CDR2 YYDKDF (reference sequence). CDR3 sequence reads: CATSRGLEETQYF. The DNA for the CDR3 is TGTGCCACCAGCAGGGGCCTGGAGGAGACCCAGTACTTC.

This clonotype showed up many times. V gene TRBV5-1 combines with J gene TRBJ2-2; 7 bases align to TRBD1. This CDR3 spans 17 amino acids. V lost 1 base, J lost 2 bases, and 8 bases stayed unmatched. Looked up from germline, CDR1 is SGHRS and CDR2 is YFSETQ. CDR3 sequence: CASSLLSTGLNTGELFF. The CDR3, as DNA: TGCGCCAGCAGCTTGTTGTCGACAGGGTTAAACACCGGGGAGCTGTTTTTT.

The table lists this clonotype with many counts. The chain couples TRBV6-4 to TRBJ1-2; the match to TRBD1 covers 7 bases. CDR3 length: 15 amino acids. V was pared by 6 bases and J by 1 base, with 8 bases of the junction left unmatched. Germline V CDR1 and CDR2: MRHNA, SNTAGT. The CDR3 is CASSPTGSSNYGYTF. The CDR3 bases are TGTGCCAGCAGCCCGACAGGGAGCAGTAACTATGGCTACACCTTC.

The table lists this clonotype with many counts. V gene TRBV19 combines with J gene TRBJ2-2; D unresolved. Trimming removed 6 bases from V and 9 bases from J, with 8 bases in between. The CDR3 is 11 residues long. Per the germline V gene, CDR1 is LNHDA and CDR2 is SQIVND (reference sequence). CDR3 in DNA: TGTGCCAGTAGCTACGCCAGGGAGCTGTTTTTT. It translates to CASSYARELFF.